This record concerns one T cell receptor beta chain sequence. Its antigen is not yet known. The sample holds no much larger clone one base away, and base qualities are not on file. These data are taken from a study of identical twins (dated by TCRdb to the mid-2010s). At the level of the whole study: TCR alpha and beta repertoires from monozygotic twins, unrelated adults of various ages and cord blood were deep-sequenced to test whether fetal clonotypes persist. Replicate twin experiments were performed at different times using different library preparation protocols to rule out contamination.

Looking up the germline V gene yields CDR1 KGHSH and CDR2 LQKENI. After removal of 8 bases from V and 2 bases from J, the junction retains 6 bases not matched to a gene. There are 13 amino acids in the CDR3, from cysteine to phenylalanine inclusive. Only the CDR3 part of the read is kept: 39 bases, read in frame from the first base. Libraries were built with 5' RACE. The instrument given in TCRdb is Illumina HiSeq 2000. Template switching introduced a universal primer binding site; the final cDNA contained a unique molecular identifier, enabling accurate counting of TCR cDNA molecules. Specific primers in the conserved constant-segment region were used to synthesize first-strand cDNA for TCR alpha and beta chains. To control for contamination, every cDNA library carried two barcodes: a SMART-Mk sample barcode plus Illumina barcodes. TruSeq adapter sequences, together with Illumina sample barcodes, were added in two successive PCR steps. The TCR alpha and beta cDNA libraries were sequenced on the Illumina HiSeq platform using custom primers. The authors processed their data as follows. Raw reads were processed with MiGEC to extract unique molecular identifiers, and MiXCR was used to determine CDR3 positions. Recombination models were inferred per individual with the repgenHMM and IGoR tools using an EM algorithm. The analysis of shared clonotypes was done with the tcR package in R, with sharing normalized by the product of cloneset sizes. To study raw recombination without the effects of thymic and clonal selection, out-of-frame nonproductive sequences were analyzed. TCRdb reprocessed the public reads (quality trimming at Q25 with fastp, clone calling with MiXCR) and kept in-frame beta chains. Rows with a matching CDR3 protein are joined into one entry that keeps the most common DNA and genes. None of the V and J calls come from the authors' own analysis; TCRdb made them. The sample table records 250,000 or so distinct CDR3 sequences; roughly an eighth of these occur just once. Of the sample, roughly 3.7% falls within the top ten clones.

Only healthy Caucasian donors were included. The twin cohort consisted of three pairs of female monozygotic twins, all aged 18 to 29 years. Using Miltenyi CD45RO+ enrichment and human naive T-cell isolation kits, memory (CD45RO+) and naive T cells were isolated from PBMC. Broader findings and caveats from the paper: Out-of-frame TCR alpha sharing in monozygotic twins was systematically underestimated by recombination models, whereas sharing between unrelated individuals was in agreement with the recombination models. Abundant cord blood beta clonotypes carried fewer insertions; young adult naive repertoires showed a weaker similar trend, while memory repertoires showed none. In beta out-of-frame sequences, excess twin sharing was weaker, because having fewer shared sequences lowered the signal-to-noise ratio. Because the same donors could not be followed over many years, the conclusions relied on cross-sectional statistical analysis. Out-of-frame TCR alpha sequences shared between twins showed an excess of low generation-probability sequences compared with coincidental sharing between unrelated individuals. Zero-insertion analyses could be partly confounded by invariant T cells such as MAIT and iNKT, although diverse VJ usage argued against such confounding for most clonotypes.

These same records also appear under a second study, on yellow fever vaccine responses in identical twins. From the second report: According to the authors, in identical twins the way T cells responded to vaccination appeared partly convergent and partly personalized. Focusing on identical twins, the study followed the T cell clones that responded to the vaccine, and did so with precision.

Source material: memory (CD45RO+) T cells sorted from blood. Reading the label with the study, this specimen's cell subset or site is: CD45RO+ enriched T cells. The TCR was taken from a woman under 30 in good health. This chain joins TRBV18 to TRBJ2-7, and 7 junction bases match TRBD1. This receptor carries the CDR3 CASHRGAAYEQYF. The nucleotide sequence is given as TGTGCCAGCCACAGGGGAGCGGCCTACGAGCAGTACTTC. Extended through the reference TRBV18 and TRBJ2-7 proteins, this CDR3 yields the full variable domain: NAGVMQNPRHLVRRRGQEARLRCSPMKGHSHVYWYRQLPEEGLKFMVYLQKENIIDESGMPKERFSAEFPKEGPSILRIQQVVRGDSAAYFCASHRGAAYEQYFGPGTRLTVT.